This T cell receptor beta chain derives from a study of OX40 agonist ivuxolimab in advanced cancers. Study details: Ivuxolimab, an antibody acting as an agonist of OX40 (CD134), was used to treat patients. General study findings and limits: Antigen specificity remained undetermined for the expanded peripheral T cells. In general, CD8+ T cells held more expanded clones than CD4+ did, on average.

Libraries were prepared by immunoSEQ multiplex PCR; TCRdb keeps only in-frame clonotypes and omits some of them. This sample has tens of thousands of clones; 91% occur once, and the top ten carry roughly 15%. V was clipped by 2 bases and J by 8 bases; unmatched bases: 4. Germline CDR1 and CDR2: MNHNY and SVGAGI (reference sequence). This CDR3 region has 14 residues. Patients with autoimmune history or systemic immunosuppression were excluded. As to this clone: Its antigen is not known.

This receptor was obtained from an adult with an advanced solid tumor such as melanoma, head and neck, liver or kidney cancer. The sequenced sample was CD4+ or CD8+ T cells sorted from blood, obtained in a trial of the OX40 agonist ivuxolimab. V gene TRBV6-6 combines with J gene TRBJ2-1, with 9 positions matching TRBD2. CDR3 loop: CASSYAGGSYEQFF. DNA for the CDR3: TGTGCCAGCAGTTACGCGGGAGGGTCATATGAGCAGTTCTTC.